The text below deals with one T cell receptor (beta chain). This CDR3 has 14 residues. This entry is derived from a study of T cell changes during pregnancy in multiple sclerosis. The method was immunoSEQ multiplex PCR; TCRdb's version includes in-frame clones alone and lacks a portion of them. The sample carries over 60,000 clones, 90% to 95% recorded once. The material sequenced was peripheral blood, taken in the first trimester of pregnancy. This TCR came from a female donor with multiple sclerosis, enrolled in a pregnancy study. The chain recombines TRBV21-1 with TRBJ2-7; TRBD2, the D gene given by the table, was not confirmed from the DNA. TRBV21-1 represents a pseudogene. In DNA, the CDR3 is TGTGCCAGCAGCAAATCGGGGAGCGACTACGAGCAGTACTTC. Protein sequence: CASSKSGSDYEQYF.